Below are 17 T cell receptor beta chains sequenced from a single sample in a study of CD8 T cells in Susac syndrome. With random hexamers, roughly 0.45 to 1 ug RNA was reverse transcribed. Via MiXCR, TCRdb re-called the immunoSEQ multiplex PCR reads, giving one row per CDR3 protein. The table includes about 150,000 distinct CDR3 sequences, approximately 94% detected once. Sequences were obtained from CD4+ T cells from PBMCs. These receptors all stem from a human donor with Susac syndrome.

The rearrangement joins TRBV7-2 to TRBJ2-3; 7 bases fit TRBD2. The CDR3 totals 14 residues. The germline gives CDR1 SGHTA, CDR2 FQGNSA. V lost 4 bases, J lost 2 bases, and 3 bases stayed unmatched. CDR3 in amino acids: CASSYRLATDTQYF. The DNA for the CDR3 is TGTGCCAGCAGCTACCGACTAGCCACAGATACGCAGTATTTT. The full variable domain, completed using reference TRBV7-2 and TRBJ2-3, is GAGVSQSPSNKVTEKGKDVELRCDPISGHTALYWYRQSLGQGLEFLIYFQGNSAPDKSGLPSDRFSAERTGGSVSTLTIQRTQQEDSAVYLCASSYRLATDTQYFGPGTRLTVL.

The rearrangement links TRBV20-1 to TRBJ2-1, with 8 bases matching TRBD2. This CDR3 has 15 amino acids. Per germline, CDR1 DFQATT and CDR2 SNEGSKA (reference sequence). The junction had 10 bases not matched to a gene; V was cut back by 5 bases and J by 4 bases. This CDR3 reads CSAPGSGGRYNEQFF. The CDR3, as DNA: TGCAGTGCTCCCGGGTCGGGAGGGCGATACAATGAGCAGTTCTTC.

This rearrangement joins TRBV25-1 to TRBJ2-3, with D possibly called TRBD1 or TRBD2 (5 bases each). The CDR3 contains 14 residues. Between the trimmed V and J ends, which lost 6 bases and 4 bases, there was a span of 14 bases. Germline CDR1 is MGHDK and CDR2 is SYGVNS. The CDR3 DNA follows: TGTGCCAGCAGGATGGGCCAGGGAGCAGATACGCAGTATTTT. Translation: CASRMGQGADTQYF.

The chain carries TRBV21-1 and TRBJ2-7; the table's TRBD1 call for D was not verified on the DNA. TRBV21-1 is shown as a pseudogene. The length of the CDR3 is 15 residues. The CDR3 spells CASSKGDRGSYEQYF. Written as DNA, the CDR3 is TGTGCCAGCAGCAAAGGGGACAGGGGGTCCTACGAGCAGTACTTC.

The gene calls are TRBV12-3 or TRBV12-4 and TRBJ2-5; no definite D call. Deletions cut 3 bases from V and 0 bases from J, with 5 bases between. CDR3 length: 13 residues. In DNA, the CDR3 is TGTGCCAGCAGTTTCTCGTACCAAGAGACCCAGTACTTC. Translation: CASSFSYQETQYF.

The CDR3: CASLGGGVDNQPQHF. The CDR3 DNA sequence: TGTGCCAGCTTGGGCGGGGGCGTGGACAATCAGCCCCAGCATTTT. The V and J genes are TRBV12-3 or TRBV12-4 and TRBJ1-5; TRBD1 is a possible D gene (6 bases). V lost 8 bases and J lost 3, with 17 bases in between. The CDR3 sequence is 15 residues long.

The chain links TRBV5-1 to TRBJ2-3; D is possibly TRBD1 (5 bases). V was pared by 0 bases and J by 3 bases, with 11 bases between. The CDR3 length is 15 residues. Germline CDR1 is SGHRS and CDR2 is YFSETQ. The CDR3 region has the DNA TGCGCCAGCAGCTTGGCAGGGATTGGTACAGATACGCAGTATTTT. This encodes CASSLAGIGTDTQYF.

The chain employs TRBV4-1 and TRBJ2-3; 9 nucleotides line up with TRBD2. The V gene's germline CDR1 is MGHRA and CDR2 YSYEKL. After removal of 2 bases from V and 3 bases from J, the junction contained 3 bases not matched to a gene. The CDR3 is 15 amino acids. The CDR3 sequence is CASSQMGLATDTQYF. As DNA, the CDR3 is TGCGCCAGCAGCCAAATGGGACTAGCAACAGATACGCAGTATTTT.

The chain's CDR3 is CSASVQAKTYGYTF. The CDR3 nucleotides are TGCAGTGCTAGTGTACAGGCAAAAACCTATGGCTACACCTTC. The chain couples TRBV20-1 to TRBJ1-2; D is possibly TRBD1 (5 bases). The CDR3 runs 14 residues. The ends were cut back, 3 bases at V and 4 bases at J, with 15 bases in the middle. CDR1 and CDR2 (germline): DFQATT, SNEGSKA (reference sequence).

The chain uses TRBV7-2 and TRBJ1-2, with D maybe TRBD1 (6 bases). This CDR3 is built from 14 residues. CDR1 is SGHTA and CDR2 is FQGNSA in the germline V gene. Trimming took off 4 bases at V and 4 bases at J, with 13 bases between the two ends. CDR3 bases: TGTGCCAGCAGCTCCTGGTCACAGGGCTATGGCTACACCTTC. Encoded protein: CASSSWSQGYGYTF.

This clonotype occurred once. The rearrangement uses TRBV4-1 and TRBJ2-7; 8 nucleotides agree with TRBD2. V was pared by 0 bases and J by 7 bases, with 17 bases of the junction left unmatched. Per germline, CDR1 MGHRA and CDR2 YSYEKL. CDR3 length equals 18 residues. CDR3: CASSQEVRTSGNRWEQYF. DNA of the CDR3: TGCGCCAGCAGCCAAGAAGTGAGAACTAGCGGAAACCGGTGGGAGCAGTACTTC.

This chain uses TRBV6-6 with TRBJ2-7; 8 bases align to TRBD1. CDR1 is MNHNY, CDR2 SVGAGI, per germline (reference sequence). This CDR3 has 13 residues. The trim removed 6 bases at V and 2 bases at J, leaving 3 bases unmatched. CDR3 sequence reads: CASRRTGTYEQYF. The CDR3 nucleotides read TGTGCCAGCAGACGGACAGGGACCTACGAGCAGTACTTC.

The chain combines TRBV13 with TRBJ2-5, with 9 nucleotides matching TRBD2. The germline V gene encodes CDR1 PRHDT and CDR2 FYEKMQ (reference sequence). The CDR3 covers 15 residues. V trimming: 1 base; J trimming: 4 bases; junction bases outside the gene matches: 4. The CDR3 nucleotides read TGTGCCAGCAGCTTAGACGCGGGGGGGCCAGAGACCCAGTACTTC. Protein product: CASSLDAGGPETQYF.

The chain uses TRBV7-2 and TRBJ2-5, with unresolved D. V was clipped by 5 bases and J by 5 bases, with 15 bases between them. CDR3 length: 14 amino acids. Looked up from germline, CDR1 is SGHTA and CDR2 is FQGNSA. The CDR3 here is CASSVNLIRETQYF. The CDR3 bases are TGTGCCAGCAGCGTCAATCTTATTAGGGAGACCCAGTACTTC.

This rearrangement joins TRBV7-9 to TRBJ2-4; D perhaps matches TRBD1 (5 bases). V lost 3 bases and J lost 5, with 14 bases in between. The CDR3 spans 15 residues. Germline lookup yields CDR1 SEHNR and CDR2 FQNEAQ (reference sequence). CDR3 sequence: CASSFLKGEQNIQYF. The CDR3, as DNA: TGTGCCAGCAGCTTTTTGAAAGGGGAACAAAACATTCAGTACTTC.

The chain joins TRBV18 to TRBJ1-5, with D perhaps TRBD1 (5 bases). The CDR3 runs 16 residues. Germline V gives CDR1 KGHSH, CDR2 LQKENI. The germline V and J ends were trimmed by 0 bases and 6 bases, with 15 bases remaining between them. The CDR3 spells CASSPPGTHGSQPQHF. Here the CDR3 DNA reads TGTGCCAGCTCACCACCGGGGACCCATGGGTCTCAGCCCCAGCATTTT. The full variable domain, with the rest looked up from reference TRBV18 and TRBJ1-5, is NAGVMQNPRHLVRRRGQEARLRCSPMKGHSHVYWYRQLPEEGLKFMVYLQKENIIDESGMPKERFSAEFPKEGPSILRIQQVVRGDSAAYFCASSPPGTHGSQPQHFGDGTRLSIL.

This sequence joins TRBV2 and TRBJ1-5; 9 bases are a match to TRBD1. CDR3 length equals 14 residues. The junction had 5 bases not matched to a gene; V was cut back by 6 bases and J by 5 bases. Per the germline V gene, CDR1 is SNHLY and CDR2 is FYNNEI. The CDR3 DNA reads as TGTGCCAGCAGACAAGGACAGGGGCATCAGCCCCAGCATTTT. This encodes CASRQGQGHQPQHF.